This is a list of T cell receptor beta chains from one sample in a study of identifying expanded T cells in peripheral blood. The method was immunoSEQ multiplex PCR; TCRdb's version includes in-frame clones alone and lacks a portion of them. This table holds over 100,000 clones, around 88% found once. Sequencing was done on a sample of blood. Receptors originate from a person aged 18 to 75 in good health. CDR3s include the opening cysteine and the closing phenylalanine or tryptophan. D genes are given only for firm matches. Only part of the rows carry a size: once, few, many, or a class if the clone is expanded.

D gene: TRBD1
J gene: TRBJ2-7
V gene: TRBV6-4
clone size: NA
CDR3 protein: CASSDSPGQGASRGYF
CDR3 DNA: TGTGCCAGCAGTGACTCCCCGGGACAGGGGGCCAGCCGGGGGTACTTC

D gene: TRBD1
J gene: TRBJ2-1
V gene: TRBV7-9
clone size: NA
CDR3 protein: CASSSIRDRGFNEQFF
CDR3 DNA: TGTGCCAGCAGCTCCATCCGGGACAGGGGGTTCAATGAGCAGTTCTTC

D gene: NA
J gene: TRBJ1-5
V gene: TRBV28
clone size: NA
CDR3 protein: CASSSPGTLGEQPQHF
CDR3 DNA: TGTGCCAGCAGTTCCCCCGGGACATTAGGGGAGCAGCCCCAGCATTTT

D gene: TRBD2
J gene: TRBJ2-6
V gene: TRBV9
clone size: NA
CDR3 protein: CASSGEVAGASGANVLTF
CDR3 DNA: TGTGCCAGCAGCGGGGAGGTAGCGGGAGCTTCTGGGGCCAACGTCCTGACTTTC

D gene: NA
J gene: TRBJ2-7
V gene: TRBV11-2
clone size: once
CDR3 protein: CASSLWGLGRITDEQYF
CDR3 DNA: TGTGCCAGCAGCTTGTGGGGACTTGGCCGAATCACTGACGAGCAGTACTTC

D gene: NA
J gene: TRBJ1-1
V gene: TRBV5-1
clone size: once
CDR3 protein: CASKTLKDGAWDTEAFF
CDR3 DNA: TGCGCCAGCAAAACTCTTAAGGATGGGGCTTGGGACACTGAAGCTTTCTTT

D gene: TRBD1
J gene: TRBJ2-3
V gene: TRBV5-5
clone size: once
CDR3 protein: CASSPGTGTDTQYF
CDR3 DNA: TGTGCCAGCAGCCCCGGGACAGGCACAGATACGCAGTATTTT

D gene: TRBD1
J gene: TRBJ1-2
V gene: TRBV2
clone size: NA
CDR3 protein: CASSVRLVQGNYGYTF
CDR3 DNA: TGTGCCAGCAGTGTTCGGTTGGTACAGGGGAACTATGGCTACACCTTC

D gene: TRBD2
J gene: TRBJ2-1
V gene: TRBV7-3
clone size: NA
CDR3 protein: CASSRDYLIAYNEQFF
CDR3 DNA: TGTGCCAGCAGCCGGGACTACCTAATAGCTTACAATGAGCAGTTCTTC

D gene: NA
J gene: TRBJ1-1
V gene: TRBV27
clone size: once
CDR3 protein: CASSPIGTLPRNTEAFF
CDR3 DNA: TGTGCCAGCAGTCCCATTGGGACTCTTCCGAGGAACACTGAAGCTTTCTTT

D gene: NA
J gene: TRBJ1-4
V gene: TRBV2
clone size: NA
CDR3 protein: CASLWVRGRVGEKLFF
CDR3 DNA: TGTGCCAGCCTTTGGGTTCGGGGACGAGTGGGAGAAAAACTGTTTTTT

D gene: TRBD1
J gene: TRBJ1-4
V gene: TRBV19
clone size: NA
CDR3 protein: CASLDRGREKLFF
CDR3 DNA: TGTGCCAGCCTGGACAGGGGGCGTGAAAAACTGTTTTTT

D gene: NA
J gene: TRBJ1-4
V gene: TRBV11-2
clone size: NA
CDR3 protein: CASSLIWSQRELFF
CDR3 DNA: TGTGCCAGCAGCTTAATATGGAGCCAGCGGGAACTGTTTTTT

D gene: NA
J gene: TRBJ2-3
V gene: TRBV19
clone size: once
CDR3 protein: CASSVTDTQYF
CDR3 DNA: TGTGCCAGTAGCGTAACAGATACGCAGTATTTT

D gene: NA
J gene: TRBJ1-1
V gene: TRBV5-2
clone size: NA
CDR3 protein: CASSVIQGKTFF
CDR3 DNA: TGTGCCAGCAGCGTGATACAGGGGAAGACTTTCTTT

D gene: NA
J gene: TRBJ1-4
V gene: TRBV4-1
clone size: NA
CDR3 protein: CASSQDGQGMANEKLFF
CDR3 DNA: TGCGCCAGCAGCCAAGATGGGCAGGGGATGGCTAATGAAAAACTGTTTTTT

D gene: TRBD2
J gene: TRBJ2-2
V gene: TRBV28
clone size: NA
CDR3 protein: CASTSGRATLNTGELFF
CDR3 DNA: TGTGCCAGCACCTCGGGGAGGGCTACCCTAAACACCGGGGAGCTGTTTTTT

D gene: NA
J gene: TRBJ1-5
V gene: TRBV7-8
clone size: NA
CDR3 protein: CASSPGPGTADQPQHF
CDR3 DNA: TGTGCCAGCAGCCCCGGTCCCGGGACGGCCGATCAGCCCCAGCATTTT

D gene: TRBD2
J gene: TRBJ2-1
V gene: TRBV2
clone size: NA
CDR3 protein: CASIVGTSVYNEQFF
CDR3 DNA: TGTGCCAGCATAGTCGGGACTAGCGTCTACAATGAGCAGTTCTTC

D gene: NA
J gene: TRBJ1-2
V gene: TRBV27
clone size: once
CDR3 protein: CASSTTVNYGYTF
CDR3 DNA: TGTGCCAGCAGCACGACAGTTAACTATGGCTACACCTTC

D gene: TRBD2
J gene: TRBJ2-7
V gene: TRBV5-4
clone size: NA
CDR3 protein: CASSTMLAGGRNEQYF
CDR3 DNA: TGTGCCAGCAGCACTATGCTAGCGGGGGGGAGGAACGAGCAGTACTTC

D gene: TRBD1
J gene: TRBJ2-3
V gene: TRBV4-3
clone size: once
CDR3 protein: CASSQRPGQPIDTQYF
CDR3 DNA: TGCGCCAGCAGCCAGCGGCCGGGACAGCCTATAGATACGCAGTATTTT

D gene: NA
J gene: TRBJ1-3
V gene: TRBV25-1
clone size: NA
CDR3 protein: CASRLGGNTIYF
CDR3 DNA: TGTGCCAGCAGACTAGGTGGAAACACCATATATTTT

D gene: NA
J gene: TRBJ2-1
V gene: TRBV27
clone size: once
CDR3 protein: CASSSPPREITYNEQFF
CDR3 DNA: TGTGCCAGCAGTTCCCCCCCCCGGGAGATCACCTACAATGAGCAGTTCTTC

D gene: NA
J gene: TRBJ2-1
V gene: TRBV14
clone size: NA
CDR3 protein: CASSQGRDSLRDEQFF
CDR3 DNA: TGTGCCAGCAGCCAGGGTCGGGATAGTCTCAGAGATGAGCAGTTCTTC

D gene: TRBD2
J gene: TRBJ2-7
V gene: TRBV6-5
clone size: NA
CDR3 protein: CASSYSAGGGEQYF
CDR3 DNA: TGTGCCAGCAGTTACTCGGCGGGCGGGGGCGAGCAGTACTTC

D gene: NA
J gene: TRBJ2-7
V gene: TRBV4-3
clone size: NA
CDR3 protein: CASSQDLGVGPYEQYF
CDR3 DNA: TGCGCCAGCAGCCAAGATTTGGGGGTAGGCCCCTACGAGCAGTACTTC

D gene: NA
J gene: TRBJ2-3
V gene: TRBV28
clone size: NA
CDR3 protein: CASSLLGTFTDTQYF
CDR3 DNA: TGTGCCAGCAGTTTGTTGGGGACTTTCACAGATACGCAGTATTTT

D gene: TRBD1
J gene: TRBJ1-5
V gene: TRBV15
clone size: NA
CDR3 protein: CATSSRDSQPQHF
CDR3 DNA: TGTGCCACCAGCAGCCGGGACAGCCAGCCCCAGCATTTT

D gene: NA
J gene: TRBJ2-5
V gene: TRBV7-7
clone size: NA
CDR3 protein: CASSLGLKETQYF
CDR3 DNA: TGTGCCAGCAGCTTAGGACTAAAAGAGACCCAGTACTTC

D gene: TRBD1
J gene: TRBJ2-7
V gene: TRBV28
clone size: NA
CDR3 protein: CASSLTGSNKKIYEQYF
CDR3 DNA: TGTGCCAGCAGCCTGACAGGGAGTAATAAAAAAATCTACGAGCAGTACTTC

D gene: NA
J gene: TRBJ1-4
V gene: TRBV7-6
clone size: NA
CDR3 protein: CASRRGGDNEKLFF
CDR3 DNA: TGTGCCAGCAGGAGGGGAGGGGATAATGAAAAACTGTTTTTT

D gene: NA
J gene: TRBJ2-3
V gene: TRBV5-1
clone size: NA
CDR3 protein: CASSLGDRRTDTQYF
CDR3 DNA: TGCGCCAGCAGCTTGGGGGACCGACGCACAGATACGCAGTATTTT

D gene: NA
J gene: TRBJ1-3
V gene: TRBV9
clone size: NA
CDR3 protein: CASSDLGQPTGNTIYF
CDR3 DNA: TGTGCCAGCAGCGACCTCGGACAGCCTACAGGAAACACCATATATTTT

D gene: TRBD1
J gene: TRBJ2-7
V gene: TRBV6-5
clone size: NA
CDR3 protein: CASSYRDRGHEQYF
CDR3 DNA: TGTGCCAGCAGTTACCGGGACAGGGGCCACGAGCAGTACTTC

D gene: NA
J gene: TRBJ2-3
V gene: TRBV19
clone size: once
CDR3 protein: CASSIWDSTDTQYF
CDR3 DNA: TGTGCCAGTAGTATTTGGGACAGCACAGATACGCAGTATTTT

D gene: NA
J gene: TRBJ2-3
V gene: TRBV11-3
clone size: once
CDR3 protein: CASSPSPAGNTDTQYF
CDR3 DNA: TGTGCCAGCAGCCCCAGCCCAGCGGGCAACACAGATACGCAGTATTTT

D gene: TRBD1
J gene: TRBJ1-3
V gene: TRBV6-6
clone size: NA
CDR3 protein: CASRERAGQGGNTIYF
CDR3 DNA: TGTGCCAGCAGAGAACGTGCGGGACAGGGTGGAAACACCATATATTTT

D gene: TRBD1
J gene: TRBJ1-5
V gene: TRBV10-3
clone size: NA
CDR3 protein: CATASSDRGNQPQHF
CDR3 DNA: TGTGCCACCGCCTCAAGCGACAGGGGCAATCAGCCCCAGCATTTT

D gene: NA
J gene: TRBJ2-1
V gene: TRBV14
clone size: NA
CDR3 protein: CASSLGPPENGFF
CDR3 DNA: TGTGCCAGCAGCTTGGGACCACCTGAAAATGGGTTCTTC

D gene: TRBD2
J gene: TRBJ2-7
V gene: TRBV4-1
clone size: NA
CDR3 protein: CASSQEGSGGGSYEQYF
CDR3 DNA: TGCGCCAGCAGCCAAGAGGGTTCGGGGGGTGGCTCCTACGAGCAGTACTTC

D gene: NA
J gene: TRBJ2-3
V gene: TRBV29-1
clone size: few
CDR3 protein: CSVWGADTQYF
CDR3 DNA: TGCAGCGTTTGGGGGGCAGATACGCAGTATTTT

D gene: TRBD2
J gene: TRBJ2-3
V gene: TRBV4-1
clone size: NA
CDR3 protein: CASSQAPSGKSTDTQYF
CDR3 DNA: TGCGCCAGCAGCCAAGCCCCTAGCGGGAAAAGCACAGATACGCAGTATTTT

D gene: NA
J gene: TRBJ2-5
V gene: TRBV5-6
clone size: NA
CDR3 protein: CASSHGPQETQYF
CDR3 DNA: TGTGCCAGCAGCCACGGACCACAAGAGACCCAGTACTTC

D gene: TRBD1
J gene: TRBJ1-2
V gene: TRBV5-1
clone size: NA
CDR3 protein: CASSSGQPNYGYTF
CDR3 DNA: TGCGCCAGCAGCTCGGGACAGCCTAACTATGGCTACACCTTC

D gene: NA
J gene: TRBJ1-5
V gene: TRBV10-3
clone size: NA
CDR3 protein: CAISESPPAGNQPQHF
CDR3 DNA: TGTGCCATCAGTGAGTCGCCTCCGGCGGGCAATCAGCCCCAGCATTTT

D gene: NA
J gene: TRBJ2-3
V gene: TRBV6-1
clone size: NA
CDR3 protein: CASRVSTDTQYF
CDR3 DNA: TGTGCCAGCAGGGTATCGACAGATACGCAGTATTTT

D gene: NA
J gene: TRBJ2-2
V gene: TRBV5-4
clone size: NA
CDR3 protein: CASSLRRGSNTGELFF
CDR3 DNA: TGTGCCAGCAGCTTAAGGAGGGGATCGAACACCGGGGAGCTGTTTTTT

D gene: TRBD1
J gene: TRBJ1-4
V gene: TRBV27
clone size: NA
CDR3 protein: CASSLGGGQGVVKLFF
CDR3 DNA: TGTGCCAGCAGTCTCGGAGGAGGACAGGGGGTTGTAAAACTGTTTTTT

D gene: TRBD2
J gene: TRBJ2-5
V gene: TRBV7-2
clone size: NA
CDR3 protein: CASQWTSGQETQYF
CDR3 DNA: TGTGCCAGTCAGTGGACTAGCGGCCAAGAGACCCAGTACTTC

D gene: NA
J gene: TRBJ1-5
V gene: TRBV19
clone size: NA
CDR3 protein: CASSDSGQRIGQPQHF
CDR3 DNA: TGTGCCAGTAGTGATTCCGGACAGCGAATAGGGCAGCCCCAGCATTTT

D gene: NA
J gene: TRBJ1-3
V gene: TRBV15
clone size: NA
CDR3 protein: CATVRSSGNTIYF
CDR3 DNA: TGTGCCACCGTCCGCAGCTCTGGAAACACCATATATTTT

D gene: TRBD1
J gene: TRBJ2-2
V gene: TRBV7-9
clone size: NA
CDR3 protein: CASSAPRTGNTGELFF
CDR3 DNA: TGTGCCAGCAGCGCGCCTAGGACAGGGAACACCGGGGAGCTGTTTTTT

D gene: TRBD1
J gene: TRBJ2-7
V gene: TRBV27
clone size: once
CDR3 protein: CASSFWTGSGEQYF
CDR3 DNA: TGTGCCAGCAGTTTTTGGACAGGATCTGGTGAGCAGTACTTC

D gene: NA
J gene: TRBJ1-1
V gene: TRBV11-3
clone size: NA
CDR3 protein: CASSVRMDTEAFF
CDR3 DNA: TGTGCCAGCAGCGTACGGATGGACACTGAAGCTTTCTTT

D gene: TRBD1
J gene: TRBJ1-1
V gene: TRBV5-1
clone size: NA
CDR3 protein: CASSYGTANPEAFF
CDR3 DNA: TGCGCCAGCAGCTACGGGACAGCCAACCCTGAAGCTTTCTTT

D gene: NA
J gene: TRBJ1-5
V gene: TRBV5-8
clone size: NA
CDR3 protein: CASSLGQVTNQPQHF
CDR3 DNA: TGTGCCAGCAGCTTGGGACAGGTCACGAATCAGCCCCAGCATTTT